Here is one T cell receptor beta chain with its context. This clone appeared a single time. Its antigen remains unidentified. Base qualities are not provided; no much larger clone lies one nucleotide away. Sequences DFQATT (CDR1) and SNEGSKA (CDR2) are obtained from the germline V gene (reference sequence). V sheds 3 bases and J sheds 4 bases, leaving 7 bases between their ends. Including the terminal cysteine and phenylalanine, the CDR3 comprises 12 residues. Of the read, only the CDR3 DNA is kept; its 36 bases are in frame from base 1. This entry is derived from a study of T cell responses to AZD1222 COVID-19 vaccine (TCRdb year 2021). Notes on the research overall: TCR sequencing covered over 230 trial participants: 207 given two doses of AZD1222 and 26 given two doses of MenACWY control vaccine. Trial participants were enrolled into age subgroups of 18-55, 56-69 and 70-plus years, which contained about 160, 30 and 59 TCR-sequenced participants, respectively. Here is what the overall study found, with its caveats: The vaccine-associated CD4 TCRs covered the entire spike protein, and the dominant responses fell in regions 160-218 and 743-854. Reportedly, almost half of the unique spike-specific TCRs recognized epitopes lying outside the regions that are mutated in the B.1.351 and B.1.1.7 variants. Only 5 to 7 AZD1222 recipients were SARS-CoV-2 seropositive at baseline, limiting conclusions about previously exposed vaccinees. The 56-69-year group was small, and its depth increase did not reach significance, likely because of low power. After two AZD1222 doses, both the breadth and the depth of spike-specific TCRs were significantly higher than at day 0 and than in MenACWY recipients. Participants were mostly white British and included more females than males, and it was suggested by the authors that clonal diversity may have been underestimated. No day 14 peak-response samples were available, so repertoires were characterized only after the peak T cell response.

The sample's time point label is to be understood as: about 28 days (+/-7) after the second vaccine dose. Because spike-specific TCR depth and breadth did not differ between the two schedules, AZD1222 recipients who got a second dose at roughly 4 weeks were pooled with those who got a second dose at roughly 12 weeks. The vaccinee samples were drawn from two UK trials, COV001 and COV002, one of which was a single-blind randomized controlled phase 2/3 trial testing AZD1222 (ChAdOx1 nCoV-19) in healthy adults. For TCRbeta chain sequencing, PBMC samples were collected from trial participants at day 0 and at day 28 after the second dose. The CDR3 regions of human TCRbeta chains were analyzed by immunosequencing. For the original study's pipeline: Repertoire TCRs were checked for matches against a reference library of SARS-CoV-2-specific TCRs that had been generated using the MIRA antigen-specificity platform. Breadth was defined as the fraction of unique TCRs that were SARS-CoV-2-associated, and depth was defined as the fraction of total T cells that were SARS-CoV-2-associated. Each spike-specific TCR was assigned to its reactive spike region and to a CD4 or CD8 class using the MIRA data. Log10-transformed breadth and depth values were compared by one-way ANOVA with Sidak's multiple comparisons tests. In its TCRdb copy, this immuneACCESS table keeps in-frame sequences only and misses some clones. Where compared with another copy, unresolved V genes explain less than half of these, and the others have no known cause. V and J calls plus clone size are reproduced from that table; the DNA served to infer D and trimming. Within this sample are over 150,000 clones, with 85% to 95% of them counted one time only. The ten largest make up roughly 1.7% of the sample.

The source is an adult who received the AZD1222 COVID-19 vaccine. The chain links TRBV20-1 with TRBJ1-5, with the D gene uncertain. The sample here was peripheral blood, taken 28 days after the second AZD1222 dose. In nucleotide form, the sequence is TGCAGTGCTAGTATTAGTAATCAGCCCCAGCATTTT. This encodes CSASISNQPQHF.